Below are 27 T cell receptor beta chains sequenced from a single sample in a study of Graves' ophthalmopathy and Graves' hyperthyroidism. RNA transcripts provided the template for amplifying TCR beta CDR3 regions. RT-PCR with HTBI primers came first, then second-round multiplex PCR. In TCRdb, the multiplex PCR reads were re-called with MiXCR into one record per CDR3 protein. The data contain a few hundred thousand distinct CDR3 sequences, just under 40% of them seen just once; the ten biggest clones take up less than 4.5%. The sequenced sample was peripheral blood or thyroid tissue (not recorded which). The receptors here all came from an adult man with Graves' hyperthyroidism.

This chain joins TRBV2 and TRBJ2-3; no firm D call. The CDR3 is made up of 13 amino acids. V shed 6 bases and J shed 6 bases, with 13 bases lying between them. Per germline, CDR1 SNHLY and CDR2 FYNNEI. CDR3 amino acids: CASSADADDTQYF. CDR3 nucleotide sequence: TGTGCCAGCAGCGCCGACGCCGACGATACGCAGTATTTT.

The chain recombines TRBV30 with TRBJ1-5; D gene unclear. V shed 4 bases and J shed 11 bases, with 12 bases lying between them. The CDR3 length is 11 residues. The germline gives CDR1 GTSNPN, CDR2 SVGIG (reference sequence). The CDR3 DNA sequence: TGTGCCTGGACTAGCAAGGAGACCCAGCATTTT. Amino acids: CAWTSKETQHF.

The CDR3 nucleotides read TGTGCCAGCAGCTTGCTACTAGCGGGGTCCTACGAGCAGTACTTC. This codes for CASSLLLAGSYEQYF. The chain has TRBV7-2 and TRBJ2-7; TRBD2 agrees at 10 bases. V lost 3 bases and J lost 1; bases outside the gene matches: 3. The CDR3 runs to 15 residues. Germline V gives CDR1 SGHTA, CDR2 FQGNSA.

This clonotype was observed many times. The rearrangement uses TRBV20-1 and TRBJ2-7, with D tentatively TRBD2 (5 bases). CDR1 DFQATT and CDR2 SNEGSKA come from the germline V gene (reference sequence). This CDR3 contains 14 residues. V was pared by 0 bases and J by 0 bases, with 9 bases between. CDR3 amino acids: CSAREARASYEQYF. The CDR3 nucleotides read TGCAGTGCTAGAGAGGCGAGGGCCTCCTACGAGCAGTACTTC.

This clonotype came up many times. CDR3 in DNA: TGCAGCGATTTCCAGGGGGCTGGTAGGGCTTTCTTT. It encodes CSDFQGAGRAFF. The chain uses TRBV29-1 and TRBJ1-1, with 8 bases that match TRBD1. Germline CDR1 is SQVTM and CDR2 is ANQGSEA. The CDR3 consists of 12 residues. Trimming took 7 bases from V and 11 from J; bases not matched to a gene: 12.

This clonotype was counted many times. The gene calls are TRBV7-6 and TRBJ2-5; 11 bases are a match to TRBD2. Per the germline V gene, CDR1 is SGHVS and CDR2 is FNYEAQ. The CDR3 runs 16 residues. The J segment lost 5 bases and the V segment lost 5 bases, leaving 10 bases of the junction unmatched. CDR3 DNA: TGTGCCAGCAGCATTAGCGGGAGGGCCGGGTATGAGACCCAGTACTTC. Translated: CASSISGRAGYETQYF.

A note on this clonotype: The junction and the germline gene differ at one end; a read error may be behind it. The chain couples TRBV3-1 to TRBJ1-1; the match to TRBD1 covers 7 bases. The germline CDR1 and CDR2 sequences are LGHDT and YNNKEL (reference sequence). The CDR3 consists of 15 residues. CDR3 region: CASSHDLGQFPLTSF. The CDR3 DNA is TGTGCCAGCAGCCACGATCTGGGACAGTTCCCCTTGACTTCCTTT. The full variable domain, in which reference TRBV3-1 and TRBJ1-1 provide the parts outside the CDR3, is DTAVSQTPKYLVTQMGNDKSIKCEQNLGHDTMYWYKQDSKKFLKIMFSYNNKELIINETVPNRFSPKSPDKAHLNLHINSLELGDSAVYFCASSHDLGQFPLTSFGQGTRLTVV.

This clonotype was recorded many times. The V and J genes are TRBV12-3 or TRBV12-4 and TRBJ1-2; no clear D gene. This CDR3 is built from 12 residues. The V end lost 0 bases, the J end lost 4 bases, and 3 bases lay between the germline ends. Here the CDR3 reads CASSLAAYGYTF. The CDR3 nucleotides read TGTGCCAGCAGTTTAGCAGCCTATGGCTACACCTTC.

V gene TRBV25-1 combines with J gene TRBJ1-5; no reliable D call. Germline V gene data show CDR1 as MGHDK and CDR2 as SYGVNS. Deletions cut 3 bases from V and 0 bases from J, with 6 bases between. The CDR3 runs 14 residues. CDR3 DNA sequence: TGTGCCAGCAGTGACCAGGCTAGCAATCAGCCCCAGCATTTT. This codes for CASSDQASNQPQHF.

This clonotype was detected once. Given a much more abundant clone one base away, this may be a read error. The CDR3 carries no conserved terminal phenylalanine or tryptophan, so it likely arises from a read error. This chain uses TRBV19 with TRBJ2-7; no clear D gene. Germline values: CDR1 LNHDA, CDR2 SQIVND (reference sequence). Trimming left V 4 bases short and J 2 bases short, with 12 bases between. This CDR3 region has 14 residues. For the CDR3, the DNA is TGTGCCAGTAGTAAGTTTGTATTTACCTACGAGCAGTACCTC. Amino acid sequence: CASSKFVFTYEQYL.

This clonotype was detected ten times or more. The chain links TRBV9 to TRBJ1-6; 7 positions match TRBD1. The V gene's germline CDR1 is SGDLS and CDR2 YYNGEE. V lost 4 bases, J lost 8 bases, and 15 bases stayed unmatched. The CDR3 runs to 17 residues. The CDR3 DNA reads as TGTGCCAGCAGCCCCCGACAGGGAACTAGTGTGGATTCACCCCTCCACTTT. It is translated as CASSPRQGTSVDSPLHF.

This clonotype was recorded only once. This may come from a read error, since a much larger clone is one base off. The CDR3 reads CASKRAPGQENTEALF. In DNA, the CDR3 is TGTGCCAGCAAAAGGGCACCAGGACAGGAGAACACTGAAGCTCTCTTT. V usage is TRBV2 and J usage is TRBJ1-1, with 7 positions matching TRBD1. Germline loops: CDR1 SNHLY, CDR2 FYNNEI. This CDR3 is 16 amino acids long.

The rearrangement joins TRBV7-9 to TRBJ2-5, with 7 positions matching TRBD1. The length of the CDR3 is 14 residues. The germline CDR1 and CDR2 sequences are SEHNR and FQNEAQ (reference sequence). V gave up 3 bases and J gave up 5 bases; unmatched junction bases: 6. This CDR3 reads CASSLEQGWETQYF. In DNA form, the CDR3 reads TGTGCCAGCAGCTTGGAACAGGGGTGGGAGACCCAGTACTTC.

The rearrangement links TRBV24-1 to TRBJ2-1; D unclear. Trimming shortened V by 6 bases and J by 7 bases, and 9 bases separated the two germline ends. Germline V gives CDR1 KGHDR, CDR2 SFDVKD. The CDR3 runs to 12 residues. The DNA of the CDR3 is TGTGCCACCAGTCCTGACTGGAATGAGCAGTTCTTC. Translation: CATSPDWNEQFF.

This sequence joins TRBV12-3 or TRBV12-4 and TRBJ1-1; D is possibly TRBD1 (5 bases). V was shortened by 6 bases and J by 0 bases, with 14 bases between the two germline ends. This CDR3 contains 15 residues. CDR3 region: CASRPQGGLNTEAFF. CDR3 DNA: TGTGCCAGCAGGCCCCAGGGAGGGCTGAACACTGAAGCTTTCTTT.

With respect to this clonotype: A read error may produce the germline difference seen at one junction end. The chain joins TRBV7-9 to TRBJ2-5, with TRBD2 matching over 7 bases. The CDR3 loop spans 15 amino acids. Germline V gene data show CDR1 as SEHNR and CDR2 as FQNEAQ (reference sequence). This CDR3 reads CASSQEWGSGETQYF. In DNA form, the CDR3 reads TGCGCCAGCAGCCAAGAGTGGGGTAGCGGGGAGACCCAGTACTTC.

This clonotype was seen many times. The chain has TRBV19 and TRBJ1-5, with 12 bases matching TRBD1. Germline V gene lookup returns CDR1 LNHDA and CDR2 SQIVND (reference sequence). The junction had 5 bases not matched to a gene; V was cut back by 5 bases and J by 6 bases. The CDR3 totals 15 residues. The CDR3 region is CASSYGTGGGQPQHF. CDR3 nucleotides: TGTGCCAGTAGTTATGGGACAGGGGGCGGTCAGCCCCAGCATTTT.

This clonotype was seen only once. This sequence joins TRBV7-3 and TRBJ2-7, with D tentatively TRBD1 (6 bases). TRBJ2-1 explains the end of the DNA better; the J call may be wrong. The CDR3 extends over 15 amino acids. Germline-derived CDR1 and CDR2 are SGHTA and FQGTGA. The CDR3 spells CASSLTGALNNEQFF. CDR3 bases: TGTGCCAGCAGCTTAACGGGGGCCCTAAACAATGAGCAGTTCTTC.

V gene TRBV29-1 combines with J gene TRBJ2-3; 9 nucleotides agree with TRBD1. V gave up 6 bases and J gave up 10 bases; unmatched junction bases: 5. The CDR3 has 11 residues. Germline lookup yields CDR1 SQVTM and CDR2 ANQGSEA. CDR3 DNA sequence: TGCAGCGTCGGGACAGGGCAGGCGCAGTATTTT. Translated, it gives CSVGTGQAQYF.

On this clonotype itself: Since a much larger clone is just one base distant, this may be a read error. The chain carries TRBV2 and TRBJ2-2; D may be TRBD2 (6 bases). The CDR3 is 13 residues long. V shed 8 bases and J shed 5 bases, with 12 bases lying between them. Looked up from germline, CDR1 is SNHLY and CDR2 is FYNNEI. CDR3 protein: CASWAGRTGELFF. For the CDR3, the DNA is TGTGCCAGCTGGGCAGGGAGGACCGGGGAGCTGTTTTTT. Full variable domain (outside the CDR3, taken from reference TRBV2 and TRBJ2-2): EPEVTQTPSHQVTQMGQEVILRCVPISNHLYFYWYRQILGQKVEFLVSFYNNEISEKSEIFDDQFSVERPDGSNFTLKIRSTKLEDSAMYFCASWAGRTGELFFGEGSRLTVL.

J is TRBJ2-1 and V is TRBV10-3, with D perhaps TRBD2 (8 bases). Germline CDR1 is ENHRY and CDR2 is SYGVKD. The CDR3 runs to 21 residues. The germline V and J ends were trimmed by 0 bases and 0 bases, with 24 bases remaining between them. In DNA form, the CDR3 reads TGTGCCATCAGTGAGTCTTTTGAAGCGGGGGCCAGGGACAGCTCCTACAATGAGCAGTTCTTC. Residues: CAISESFEAGARDSSYNEQFF.

The chain uses TRBV29-1 and TRBJ1-5; TRBD1 might be the D (5 bases). CDR1 and CDR2 (germline): SQVTM, ANQGSEA. CDR3 length: 14 amino acids. V lost 4 bases, J lost 3 bases, and 13 bases lay in between. The CDR3 is CSVAGFGNNQPQHF. The CDR3 DNA reads TGCAGCGTTGCAGGGTTTGGAAACAATCAGCCCCAGCATTTT.

The chain joins TRBV2 to TRBJ2-7; D could derive from TRBD1 or TRBD2 (5 bases each). CDR1 is SNHLY and CDR2 is FYNNEI in the germline V gene. This CDR3 has 13 amino acids. As DNA, the CDR3 is TGTGTCCGCAGTGTGGCAGGGAGTTACGAGCAGTACTTC. Amino acid sequence: CVRSVAGSYEQYF.

The chain joins TRBV7-8 to TRBJ2-5; D remains ambiguous. V lost 4 bases and J 7 bases, leaving 13 bases between the germline ends. This CDR3 is built from 13 residues. Per germline, CDR1 SGHVS and CDR2 FQNEAQ. CDR3 DNA sequence: TGTGCCAGCAGCTACAACCCCGTTGGGACCCAGTACTTC. Protein sequence: CASSYNPVGTQYF.

The chain uses TRBV7-6 and TRBJ2-7; tentatively, D is TRBD1 (7 bases). Near its end, the DNA agrees better with TRBJ2-1, so the J call may be wrong. Germline V gives CDR1 SGHVS, CDR2 FNYEAQ. The CDR3 has 16 residues. The CDR3 DNA is TGTGCCAGCAGCTTAGGGTCAGGGGGGTCCTACAATGAGCAGTTCTTC. Translated: CASSLGSGGSYNEQFF.

This clonotype was seen once. CDR3 in amino acids: CSASGQGGETQYF. The DNA for the CDR3 is TGCAGTGCTAGCGGACAGGGAGGAGAGACCCAGTACTTC. The chain joins TRBV20-1 to TRBJ2-5; TRBD1 matches 8 bases. V trimming: 3 bases; J trimming: 4 bases; junction bases outside the gene matches: 4. This CDR3 is 13 amino acids long. The germline V gene encodes CDR1 DFQATT and CDR2 SNEGSKA (reference sequence).

This chain uses TRBV7-2 with TRBJ2-7; possible D gene TRBD2, 6 bases. V lost 7 bases to trimming and J lost 3 bases, with 13 bases between them. This CDR3 spans 13 amino acids. In germline, CDR1 is SGHTA, CDR2 FQGNSA. Here the CDR3 reads CASNKTGDYEQYF. In nucleotides, the CDR3 is TGTGCCAGCAATAAAACGGGAGACTACGAGCAGTACTTC.